The 14 T cell receptor beta chains listed next were all sequenced from one sample in a study of technical replicates of blood from several donors (dated by TCRdb to between 2016 and 2019). Libraries were built with the immunoSEQ multiplex PCR assay. The table comes from immuneACCESS by way of TCRdb, which keeps in-frame sequences with V and J called. Part of the clones is missing from these tables; in studies checked, under half for an unresolved V gene and the rest for unknown reasons. Counted in this sample were 65,000 to 80,000 clones; 85% to 95% of them appeared once. 0.25% of the sample lies in the top ten. The sequenced sample consisted of T cells isolated from PBMCs. The receptor source for this set is a human donor in good health.

This clone was detected once. The chain combines TRBV10-2 with TRBJ2-7; D is uncertain. CDR1 is WSHSY and CDR2 is SAAADI in the germline V gene. CDR3 length: 14 residues. V dropped 3 bases and J dropped 2 bases, with 11 bases sitting between them. CDR3 nucleotides: TGCGCCAGCAGTGACTGGTTAACTCCCTACGAGCAGTACTTC. Protein product: CASSDWLTPYEQYF.

The chain employs TRBV28 and TRBJ2-7, with D possibly TRBD1 on 6 matching bases. CDR1 is MDHEN and CDR2 is SYDVKM in the germline V gene. V dropped 5 bases and J dropped 3 bases, with 14 bases sitting between them. CDR3 length: 14 amino acids. The CDR3 is CASSRQAPFYEQYF. The CDR3 nucleotides are TGTGCCAGCAGTCGACAGGCCCCCTTCTACGAGCAGTACTTC.

This chain joins TRBV6-5 and TRBJ1-2; weak D call: TRBD1 (6 bases). Germline CDR1 and CDR2: MNHEY and SVGAGI. The CDR3 length is 12 residues. V was shortened by 8 bases and J by 3 bases, with 10 bases between the two germline ends. CDR3 sequence: CASSRTDYGYTF. In DNA form, the CDR3 reads TGTGCCAGCTCGCGGACAGACTATGGCTACACCTTC.

V and J are TRBV27 and TRBJ2-7; D is perhaps TRBD2 (5 bases). This CDR3 is 15 amino acids long. The germline V and J ends were trimmed by 5 bases and 2 bases, with 16 bases remaining between them. Germline values: CDR1 MNHEY, CDR2 SMNVEV (reference sequence). The CDR3, as DNA: TGTGCCAGCAGTCCTACGAGGGCGCCGACCTACGAGCAGTACTTC. It is translated as CASSPTRAPTYEQYF.

V and J are TRBV6-4 and TRBJ2-2, with D uncertain. Trimming took 5 bases from V and 1 from J, leaving 5 bases between them. CDR1 and CDR2 (germline): MRHNA, SNTAGT. This CDR3 contains 13 residues. The CDR3 spells CASSSKNTGELFF. Here the CDR3 DNA reads TGTGCCAGCAGTTCCAAGAACACCGGGGAGCTGTTTTTT.

Note on this clone: One end of the junction fails to match germline, which may point to a read error. The chain employs TRBV28 and TRBJ1-2, with 9 bases identical to TRBD1. The CDR3 is 12 residues long. Germline V gives CDR1 MDHEN, CDR2 SYDVKM. As DNA, the CDR3 is TGTGCCAGCAGGGACTTATCGACAGGGGGGAACTTC. Its translation: CASRDLSTGGNF.

This sequence joins TRBV28 and TRBJ1-5; no clear D gene. V gave up 3 bases and J gave up 11 bases, with 11 bases separating them. Per the germline V gene, CDR1 is MDHEN and CDR2 is SYDVKM. This CDR3 region has 12 residues. CDR3 sequence (DNA): TGTGCCAGCAGTTTCCCGGGGTCGGCCCAGCATTTT. Translating it yields CASSFPGSAQHF. The full variable domain, its missing parts supplied by reference TRBV28 and TRBJ1-5, is DVKVTQSSRYLVKRTGEKVFLECVQDMDHENMFWYRQDPGLGLRLIYFSYDVKMKEKGDIPEGYSVSREKKERFSLILESASTNQTSMYLCASSFPGSAQHFGDGTRLSIL.

The rearrangement links TRBV23-1 to TRBJ1-5; D might be TRBD1 (6 bases). TRBV23-1 belongs to the ORF category, with a function that is uncertain. With 11 bases removed from V and 4 bases from J, the gap between germline ends came to 21 bases. This CDR3 is built from 15 residues. The CDR3 DNA reads as TGCGCCCGCCAGGGGCTGCAGGGCCGAAATCAGCCCCAGCATTTT. This codes for CARQGLQGRNQPQHF.

The V gene is TRBV19, the J gene TRBJ1-2; D possibly corresponds to TRBD1 (5 bases). Germline V lookup: CDR1 LNHDA, CDR2 SQIVND (reference sequence). The V end was cut by 5 bases, the J end by 7 bases, with 11 bases between. This CDR3 contains 12 residues. CDR3 DNA sequence: TGTGCCAGTAGTCCTGGGACTTCTGGCTACACCTTC. Encoded protein: CASSPGTSGYTF.

The V and J genes are TRBV11-1 and TRBJ2-2, with 7 bases fitting TRBD1. Germline values: CDR1 SGHAT, CDR2 FQDESV (reference sequence). Losses at the gene ends were 2 bases for V and 8 bases for J; bases not matched to a gene: 8. This CDR3 region has 15 residues. The CDR3 loop is CASSLTGDSSGELFF. DNA for the CDR3: TGTGCCAGCAGCTTAACCGGGGACAGTAGTGGGGAGCTGTTTTTT.

This chain joins TRBV29-1 and TRBJ1-2; D is unclear. Germline loops: CDR1 SQVTM, CDR2 ANQGSEA. Trimming took 5 bases from V and 6 from J, leaving 10 bases between them. This CDR3 spans 11 amino acids. CDR3 nucleotides: TGCAGCGTTTCTATCCGTGATGGCTACACCTTC. It specifies CSVSIRDGYTF.

The genes are TRBV27 and TRBJ2-3, with TRBD2 identical over 7 bases. The V segment lost 6 bases and the J segment 1 base; nucleotides outside the gene matches: 4. Per germline, CDR1 MNHEY and CDR2 SMNVEV (reference sequence). CDR3 length equals 14 residues. The CDR3 sequence is CASRTRGGTDTQYF. In DNA form, the CDR3 reads TGTGCCAGCAGGACCCGGGGGGGCACAGATACGCAGTATTTT.

Here the CDR3 DNA reads TGTGCCAGCAGTCTCGGCGGGAACATTCAGTACTTC. This sequence encodes CASSLGGNIQYF. The chain has TRBV6-6 and TRBJ2-4; maybe TRBD2 (5 bases). The CDR3 covers 12 residues. CDR1 is MNHNY and CDR2 is SVGAGI in the germline V gene (reference sequence). V was pared by 5 bases and J by 7 bases, with 9 bases between.

The gene calls are TRBV27 and TRBJ1-1; 7 nucleotides align to TRBD1. Germline CDR1 reads MNHEY; CDR2 reads SMNVEV (reference sequence). This CDR3 has 15 residues. V was clipped by 6 bases and J by 9 bases; unmatched bases: 16. The CDR3 region is CASRTPRQGGSQAFF. CDR3 DNA sequence: TGTGCCAGCAGAACCCCGCGACAGGGCGGTTCGCAAGCTTTCTTT.